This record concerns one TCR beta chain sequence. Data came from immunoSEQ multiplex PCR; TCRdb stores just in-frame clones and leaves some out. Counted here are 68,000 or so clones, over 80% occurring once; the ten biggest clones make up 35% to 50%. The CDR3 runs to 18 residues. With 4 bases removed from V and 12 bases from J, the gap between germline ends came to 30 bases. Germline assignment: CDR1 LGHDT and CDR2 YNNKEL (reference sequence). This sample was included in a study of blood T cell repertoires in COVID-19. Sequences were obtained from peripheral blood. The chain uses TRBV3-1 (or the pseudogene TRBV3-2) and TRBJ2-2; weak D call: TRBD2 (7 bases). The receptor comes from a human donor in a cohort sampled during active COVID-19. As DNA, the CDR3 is TGTGCCAGCAGCCCCGCGGGGTCTTTATGGGGCGGGGGCTCTAAGCTGTTTTTT. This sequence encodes CASSPAGSLWGGGSKLFF.